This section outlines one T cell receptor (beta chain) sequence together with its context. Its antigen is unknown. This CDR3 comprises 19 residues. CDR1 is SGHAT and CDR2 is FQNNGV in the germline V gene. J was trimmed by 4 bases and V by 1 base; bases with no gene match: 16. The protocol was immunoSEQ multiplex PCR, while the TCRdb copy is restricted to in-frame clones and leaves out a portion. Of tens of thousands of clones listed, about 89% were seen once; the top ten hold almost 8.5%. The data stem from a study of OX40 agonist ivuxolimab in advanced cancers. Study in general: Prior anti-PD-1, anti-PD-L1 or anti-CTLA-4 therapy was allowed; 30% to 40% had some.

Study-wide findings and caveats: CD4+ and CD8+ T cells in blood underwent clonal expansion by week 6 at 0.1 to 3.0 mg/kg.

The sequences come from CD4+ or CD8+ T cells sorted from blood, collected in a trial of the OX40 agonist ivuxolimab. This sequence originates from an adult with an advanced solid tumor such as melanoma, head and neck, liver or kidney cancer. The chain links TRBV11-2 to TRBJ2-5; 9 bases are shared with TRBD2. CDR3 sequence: CASSLVASGVGGSRETQYF. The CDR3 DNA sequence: TGTGCCAGCAGCTTAGTCGCTAGCGGGGTTGGGGGTTCCCGAGAGACCCAGTACTTC.